Shown below are 7 T cell receptor beta chains from a single sample sequenced in a study of OX40 agonist ivuxolimab in advanced cancers. The data were produced by immunoSEQ multiplex PCR, yet TCRdb's version contains in-frame clones alone and is incomplete. The sample holds some 80,000 clones, approximately 85% seen once. The material was CD4+ or CD8+ T cells sorted from blood, obtained in a trial of the OX40 agonist ivuxolimab. The receptors originated from an adult with an advanced solid tumor such as melanoma, head and neck, liver or kidney cancer.

This sequence joins TRBV4-2 and TRBJ1-1; D is unresolved. The CDR3 contains 15 residues. With 0 bases removed from V and 6 bases from J, the gap between germline ends came to 14 bases. The germline V gene has CDR1 LGHNA and CDR2 YNFKEQ. CDR3 sequence (DNA): TGTGCCAGCAGCCAAGAGTTGGGAATCGGCGCTGAAGCTTTCTTT. Amino acids: CASSQELGIGAEAFF.

The chain has TRBV7-9 and TRBJ2-2; D possibly uses TRBD1 or TRBD2 (5 bases each). The ends were cut back, 4 bases at V and 4 bases at J, with 25 bases in the middle. The CDR3 loop spans 19 amino acids. Per the germline V gene, CDR1 is SEHNR and CDR2 is FQNEAQ (reference sequence). CDR3 in amino acids: CASSSTELGLLGTTGELFF. CDR3 nucleotides: TGTGCCAGCAGCTCGACGGAACTAGGCCTACTCGGGACCACCGGGGAGCTGTTTTTT. Variable domain in full (rest from reference TRBV7-9 and TRBJ2-2): DTGVSQNPRHKITKRGQNVTFRCDPISEHNRLYWYRQTLGQGPEFLTYFQNEAQLEKSRLLSDRFSAERPKGSFSTLEIQRTEQGDSAMYLCASSSTELGLLGTTGELFFGEGSRLTVL.

V and J are TRBV25-1 and TRBJ2-7, with TRBD2 identical over 9 bases. V lost 4 bases to trimming and J lost 0 bases; unmatched junction nucleotides: 4. Germline V gene sequence: CDR1 MGHDK, CDR2 SYGVNS. The CDR3 is 15 residues long. The CDR3 region is CASSAGLANSYEQYF. DNA of the CDR3: TGTGCCAGCAGTGCCGGACTAGCGAACTCCTACGAGCAGTACTTC.

Written as DNA, the CDR3 is TGTGCCAGCAGGGTGACTAGCTCTGAGCAGTTCTTC. Its translation is CASRVTSSEQFF. The rearrangement uses TRBV6-6 and TRBJ2-1, with 7 bases aligning to TRBD2. The CDR3 has 12 amino acids. Germline V lookup: CDR1 MNHNY, CDR2 SVGAGI (reference sequence). The V gene end was trimmed by 6 bases and the J gene end by 9 bases; junction bases not matched to a gene: 5.

This clone was observed a handful of times. J is TRBJ2-2 and V is TRBV2; 7 nucleotides align to TRBD1. The CDR3 runs to 15 residues. Germline V gene data show CDR1 as SNHLY and CDR2 as FYNNEI. After removal of 2 bases from V and 6 bases from J, the junction contained 6 bases not matched to a gene. The CDR3 nucleotides read TGTGCCAGCAGTGAAAGTAGGGGGCAGGCCGGGGAGCTGTTTTTT. Protein product: CASSESRGQAGELFF. The full variable domain, its missing parts supplied by reference TRBV2 and TRBJ2-2, is EPEVTQTPSHQVTQMGQEVILRCVPISNHLYFYWYRQILGQKVEFLVSFYNNEISEKSEIFDDQFSVERPDGSNFTLKIRSTKLEDSAMYFCASSESRGQAGELFFGEGSRLTVL.

This chain uses TRBV6-1 with TRBJ2-3, with 7 bases that match TRBD1. This CDR3 contains 14 residues. Germline lookup yields CDR1 MNHNS and CDR2 SASEGT. V lost 4 bases, J lost 4 bases, and 5 bases stayed unmatched. Written as DNA, the CDR3 is TGTGCCAGCAGTGGAATAGGGGGCTCAGATACGCAGTATTTT. This translates into CASSGIGGSDTQYF.

The V and J genes are TRBV19 and TRBJ2-3; either TRBD1 or TRBD2 may supply D (5 bases each). This CDR3 has 17 amino acids. In germline, CDR1 is LNHDA, CDR2 SQIVND (reference sequence). The V gene lost 6 bases and the J gene lost 3 bases, with 22 bases spanning the gap. The CDR3 reads CASRKPQRGSSTDTQYF. CDR3 coding DNA: TGTGCCAGTAGGAAACCTCAGAGGGGATCGTCTACAGATACGCAGTATTTT.